Listed here are 23 T cell receptor beta chains from one sample, sequenced in a study of T cell repertoires in cytomegalovirus infection. TCRdb reprocessed the reads via MiXCR and lists one record per CDR3 protein. The table includes about 130,000 distinct CDR3 sequences, 30% to 40% detected once. These receptors have no known antigen. The sample consisted of CD8+ T cells from cultured PBMCs, taken from culture after CMV antigen stimulation. The origin of the receptors is a human donor in good health (CMV status not recorded). Some clones in this sample may be carry-over from other donors' samples.

This clonotype was counted many times. This rearrangement joins TRBV4-3 to TRBJ1-1; D call uncertain. Germline V lookup: CDR1 LGHNA, CDR2 YSLEER. The V end lost 4 bases, the J end lost 5 bases, and 14 bases lay between the germline ends. CDR3 size: 14 residues. The CDR3 sequence is CASSLFWGLTEAFF. The DNA for the CDR3 is TGCGCCAGCAGCCTCTTTTGGGGTTTGACTGAAGCTTTCTTT.

This chain links TRBV6-5 with TRBJ2-7, with 9 nucleotides matching TRBD1. Looked up from germline, CDR1 is MNHEY and CDR2 is SVGAGI. Losses at the gene ends were 1 base for V and 6 bases for J; bases not matched to a gene: 7. This CDR3 has 15 residues. DNA for the CDR3: TGTGCCAGCAGTTACTGGACAGGGGAGCTCCGCGAGCAGTACTTC. Its translation is CASSYWTGELREQYF.

The chain links TRBV20-1 to TRBJ1-2; weak D call: TRBD1 (5 bases). V was cut by 0 bases and J by 0 bases, with 11 bases left in between. Germline V lookup: CDR1 DFQATT, CDR2 SNEGSKA (reference sequence). The CDR3 is made up of 15 amino acids. CDR3 amino acids: CSARDPGRANYGYTF. The CDR3 region has the DNA TGCAGTGCTAGAGATCCAGGGAGAGCTAACTATGGCTACACCTTC.

The J gene is TRBJ2-5, the V gene TRBV28; 9 nucleotides line up with TRBD1. J was trimmed by 5 bases and V by 5 bases; bases with no gene match: 6. The CDR3 loop spans 14 amino acids. Germline CDR1 and CDR2: MDHEN and SYDVKM. Here the CDR3 reads CASSPNRGQETQYF. In DNA, the CDR3 is TGTGCCAGCAGTCCAAACAGGGGGCAGGAGACCCAGTACTTC.

This clonotype showed up just a few times. The gene calls are TRBV6-5 and TRBJ1-2, with 10 bases matching TRBD1. Germline V gives CDR1 MNHEY, CDR2 SVGAGI. This CDR3 spans 15 amino acids. V shed 4 bases, J shed 7 bases, and the junction held 9 bases outside the gene matches. CDR3 DNA: TGTGCCAGCAGTTTCACGACAGGGGGCAGGGGTGGCTACACCTTC. This gives the protein CASSFTTGGRGGYTF.

V is TRBV5-6 and J is TRBJ1-2; 8 nucleotides agree with TRBD1. Looked up from germline, CDR1 is SGHDT and CDR2 is YYEEEE. The V segment lost 0 bases and the J segment 6 bases; nucleotides outside the gene matches: 7. The CDR3 has 15 amino acids. The CDR3 nucleotides are TGTGCCAGCAGCTTGGAGACAGGGGCGGTTGATGGCTACACCTTC. Its translation is CASSLETGAVDGYTF.

The chain uses TRBV6-2 or TRBV6-3 and TRBJ2-1; the D is unclear. Between the trimmed V and J ends, which lost 2 bases and 12 bases, there was a span of 11 bases. Germline V lookup: CDR1 MNHEY, CDR2 SVGEGT. This CDR3 comprises 12 residues. CDR3: CASSYLLDSQFF. The DNA for the CDR3 is TGTGCCAGCAGTTACCTCCTTGACTCGCAGTTCTTC.

The rearrangement uses TRBV6-6 and TRBJ1-5, with D hard to call. Germline V gene sequence: CDR1 MNHNY, CDR2 SVGAGI (reference sequence). V was trimmed by 6 bases and J by 1 base, leaving 13 bases between them. The CDR3 spans 15 residues. The CDR3 is CASRHGGGSNQPQHF. CDR3 nucleotide sequence: TGTGCCAGCAGACACGGCGGAGGGAGCAATCAGCCCCAGCATTTT.

This clonotype was observed a handful of times. The CDR3 region has the DNA TGCGCCAGCAGCTTGGTGGACAGGCGCTCCTACGAGCAGTACTTC. Its translation is CASSLVDRRSYEQYF. The V gene is TRBV5-1, the J gene TRBJ2-7; the match to TRBD1 covers 7 bases. This CDR3 is 15 amino acids long. V was clipped by 0 bases and J by 0 bases; unmatched bases: 3. Germline-derived CDR1 and CDR2 are SGHRS and YFSETQ.

V usage is TRBV6-1 and J usage is TRBJ1-1, with 8 bases aligning to TRBD1. The germline gives CDR1 MNHNS, CDR2 SASEGT. This CDR3 is built from 16 residues. V shed 6 bases, J shed 5 bases, and the junction held 14 bases outside the gene matches. In DNA form, the CDR3 reads TGTGCCAGCAGCCACCCGGATCAGGGGGCAGAGACTGAAGCTTTCTTT. Translating gives CASSHPDQGAETEAFF.

This clonotype was recorded many times. The chain recombines TRBV7-9 with TRBJ1-4; TRBD1 might be the D (6 bases). The CDR3 has 13 residues. Germline values: CDR1 SEHNR, CDR2 FQNEAQ (reference sequence). V gave up 6 bases and J gave up 7 bases, with 12 bases separating them. CDR3 amino acids: CASSGQPVEKLFF. As DNA, the CDR3 is TGTGCCAGCAGTGGACAGCCGGTTGAAAAACTGTTTTTT.

This clonotype appeared a few times. The chain links TRBV6-5 to TRBJ1-2; the D is unclear. This CDR3 contains 14 residues. The germline V and J ends were trimmed by 6 bases and 1 base, with 12 bases remaining between them. The V gene's germline CDR1 is MNHEY and CDR2 SVGAGI. In nucleotides, the CDR3 is TGTGCCAGCAGGGTCTGGGCCGATAACTATGGCTACACCTTC. Its protein is CASRVWADNYGYTF.

Only a few counts were recorded for this clonotype. The rearrangement uses TRBV6-2 or TRBV6-3 and TRBJ2-5; the D gene is possibly TRBD1 (6 bases). The germline V and J ends were trimmed by 0 bases and 4 bases, with 6 bases remaining between them. This CDR3 has 13 residues. Germline V gene lookup returns CDR1 MNHEY and CDR2 SVGEGT. CDR3 DNA sequence: TGTGCCAGCAGTTACTCCAGGGGAGAGACCCAGTACTTC. Its protein is CASSYSRGETQYF.

The chain employs TRBV14 and TRBJ1-6, with 10 bases that match TRBD1. J lost 7 bases, V lost 4 bases, and 7 bases had no gene match. The germline V gene has CDR1 SGHDN and CDR2 FVKESK. The CDR3 totals 16 residues. The chain's CDR3 is CASSPRQGATNSPLHF. As DNA, the CDR3 is TGTGCCAGCAGCCCAAGACAGGGGGCGACGAATTCACCCCTCCACTTT.

At least ten counts were recorded for this clonotype. The J gene is TRBJ1-2, the V gene TRBV2; D is perhaps TRBD1 (5 bases). Trimming removed 11 bases at V and 0 bases at J, with 22 bases between. CDR1 is SNHLY, CDR2 FYNNEI, per germline. The CDR3 has 16 residues. CDR3 nucleotides: TGTGCCCTTGAGAAAAGAACAGGTTCAGCTAACTATGGCTACACCTTC. Encoded protein: CALEKRTGSANYGYTF. Full variable domain (rest looked up from reference TRBV2 and TRBJ1-2): EPEVTQTPSHQVTQMGQEVILRCVPISNHLYFYWYRQILGQKVEFLVSFYNNEISEKSEIFDDQFSVERPDGSNFTLKIRSTKLEDSAMYFCALEKRTGSANYGYTFGSGTRLTVV.

The J gene is TRBJ2-2, the V gene TRBV7-8; D ambiguous. Germline V gene data show CDR1 as SGHVS and CDR2 as FQNEAQ. The CDR3 is 14 residues long. V dropped 2 bases and J dropped 8 bases, with 12 bases sitting between them. DNA of the CDR3: TGTGCCAGCAGCTTAAGGAGTTCCCGAGGGGAGCTGTTTTTT. Amino acids: CASSLRSSRGELFF. The full variable domain, with the rest looked up from reference TRBV7-8 and TRBJ2-2, is GAGVSQSPRYKVAKRGQDVALRCDPISGHVSLFWYQQALGQGPEFLTYFQNEAQLDKSGLPSDRFFAERPEGSVSTLKIQRTQQEDSAVYLCASSLRSSRGELFFGEGSRLTVL.

Ten or more counts support this clonotype. The V and J genes are TRBV7-2 and TRBJ1-4; no definite D call. The CDR3 has 14 amino acids. Trimming removed 5 bases from V and 3 bases from J, with 10 bases in between. Germline V gene data show CDR1 as SGHTA and CDR2 as FQGNSA. The CDR3 protein is CASSVPQSNEKLFF. The CDR3 nucleotides read TGTGCCAGCAGCGTCCCTCAGTCTAATGAAAAACTGTTTTTT.

The genes are TRBV27 and TRBJ2-3; TRBD1 matches at 10 bases. J gave up 0 bases and V 5 bases, and 8 bases lay outside the gene matches. Germline CDR1 reads MNHEY; CDR2 reads SMNVEV (reference sequence). This CDR3 spans 17 amino acids. The CDR3 here is CASSPWTGGTSTDTQYF. The CDR3 DNA follows: TGTGCCAGCAGTCCCTGGACAGGGGGTACTAGCACAGATACGCAGTATTTT.

This clonotype was seen a handful of times. This sequence joins TRBV6-5 and TRBJ2-1; 7 bases align to TRBD1. The germline V gene has CDR1 MNHEY and CDR2 SVGAGI. This CDR3 has 18 amino acids. The ends lost 0 bases at V and 3 bases at J; junction bases unmatched: 11. In nucleotides, the CDR3 is TGTGCCAGCAGTTACTCGGGATTGACAGGGCAAAGCTACAATGAGCAGTTCTTC. The encoded protein is CASSYSGLTGQSYNEQFF.

This clonotype was picked up one time. This chain links TRBV28 with TRBJ1-5; D perhaps matches TRBD1 (5 bases). The CDR3 is 14 residues long. Germline V CDR1 and CDR2: MDHEN, SYDVKM. V dropped 3 bases and J dropped 7 bases, with 13 bases sitting between them. The CDR3 loop is CASSLAGWGQPQHF. DNA of the CDR3: TGTGCCAGCAGTTTGGCAGGGTGGGGGCAGCCCCAGCATTTT.

Relative to its sample, this clonotype is medium-sized. V is TRBV28 and J is TRBJ2-3, with D perhaps given as TRBD1 or TRBD2 (6 bases each). V lost 3 bases to trimming and J lost 4 bases, with 14 bases between them. The CDR3 runs 15 residues. The germline V gene encodes CDR1 MDHEN and CDR2 SYDVKM. This chain's CDR3 is CASSLDRASADTQYF. The CDR3 DNA is TGTGCCAGCAGTTTGGACAGAGCTAGCGCAGATACGCAGTATTTT.

CDR3 loop: CASNQDSMNTEAFF. CDR3 nucleotide sequence: TGTGCCAGCAACCAAGACAGCATGAACACTGAAGCTTTCTTT. This chain joins TRBV6-2 or TRBV6-3 and TRBJ1-1; the D gene is possibly TRBD1 (5 bases). Germline CDR1 reads MNHEY; CDR2 reads SVGEGT. V was cut by 7 bases and J by 0 bases, with 12 bases left in between. This CDR3 is built from 14 residues.

The rearrangement joins TRBV28 to TRBJ1-6, with 8 bases aligning to TRBD1. CDR1 is MDHEN and CDR2 is SYDVKM in the germline V gene. V shed 6 bases and J 8 bases; nucleotides not matched to a gene: 12. The CDR3 runs to 16 residues. CDR3 coding DNA: TGTGCCAGCAGCCGTGTTACAGGGGGGTTTTATTCACCCCTCCACTTT. It codes for CASSRVTGGFYSPLHF.